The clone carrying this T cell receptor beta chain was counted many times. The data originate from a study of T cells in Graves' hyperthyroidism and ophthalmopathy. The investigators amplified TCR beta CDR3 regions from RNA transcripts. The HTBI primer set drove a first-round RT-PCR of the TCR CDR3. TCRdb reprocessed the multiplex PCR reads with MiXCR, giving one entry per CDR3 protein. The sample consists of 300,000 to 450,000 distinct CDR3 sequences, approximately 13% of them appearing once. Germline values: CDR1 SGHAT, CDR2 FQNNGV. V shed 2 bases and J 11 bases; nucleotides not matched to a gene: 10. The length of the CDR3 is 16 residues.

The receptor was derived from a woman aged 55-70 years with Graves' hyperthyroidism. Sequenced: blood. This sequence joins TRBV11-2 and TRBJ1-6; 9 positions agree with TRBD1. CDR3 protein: CASSLQPGQGGTPLHF. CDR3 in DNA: TGTGCCAGCAGCTTACAACCGGGACAGGGAGGTACACCCCTCCACTTT.